One sample yielded the 31 T cell receptor beta chains listed below, sequenced in a study of cytomegalovirus exposure and HLA in healthy donors. The study ran its PCR with 60 Vbeta and 13 Jbeta primers. The table came from immunoSEQ multiplex PCR; TCRdb's copy has only in-frame clones and leaves some out. In the table there are about 130,000 clones, around four fifths of which are singletons. The specimen sequenced was PBMCs. These receptor sequences come from a middle-aged woman in good health and CMV-seropositive.

This chain joins TRBV9 and TRBJ2-3, with a tentative D call TRBD2 (6 bases). Trimming shortened V by 0 bases and J by 5 bases, and 13 bases separated the two germline ends. Per germline, CDR1 SGDLS and CDR2 YYNGEE. The CDR3 covers 15 residues. CDR3 protein: CASSVAGEVIDTQYF. DNA of the CDR3: TGTGCCAGCAGCGTAGCGGGGGAGGTGATAGATACGCAGTATTTT.

The rearrangement links TRBV7-6 to TRBJ2-1; 8 nucleotides line up with TRBD1. The CDR3 consists of 14 residues. The junction had 11 bases not matched to a gene; V was cut back by 8 bases and J by 8 bases. CDR1 and CDR2 (germline): SGHVS, FNYEAQ. The CDR3 nucleotides are TGTGCCAGCGGCAAGGCAGGGGGCTTAGATGAGCAGTTCTTC. It codes for CASGKAGGLDEQFF.

The V gene is TRBV4-3, the J gene TRBJ1-2, with 7 bases that match TRBD1. Trimming removed 0 bases from V and 5 bases from J; junction bases left unmatched: 9. Looked up from germline, CDR1 is LGHNA and CDR2 is YSLEER. This CDR3 region has 16 residues. CDR3 nucleotide sequence: TGCGCCAGCAGCCAAGAATATGGGACAGTATCTTATGGCTACACCTTC. Encoded protein: CASSQEYGTVSYGYTF.

This chain connects TRBV28 to TRBJ2-7; 8 nucleotides align to TRBD2. This CDR3 has 17 residues. The V gene's germline CDR1 is MDHEN and CDR2 SYDVKM. The J segment lost 1 base and the V segment lost 3 bases, leaving 11 bases of the junction unmatched. The CDR3: CASSFSGLAGKSYEQYF. The CDR3 nucleotides read TGTGCCAGCAGTTTTTCGGGGCTAGCGGGTAAATCCTACGAGCAGTACTTC.

A single count supports this clone. The rearrangement joins TRBV20-1 to TRBJ2-7; D perhaps matches TRBD2 (5 bases). CDR3 length equals 10 residues. The V end lost 5 bases, the J end lost 6 bases, and 8 bases lay between the germline ends. Per the germline V gene, CDR1 is DFQATT and CDR2 is SNEGSKA (reference sequence). The chain's CDR3 is CSAFGGEQYF. CDR3 nucleotide sequence: TGCAGTGCTTTCGGAGGCGAGCAGTACTTC.

The V gene is TRBV28, the J gene TRBJ1-2; D is unclear. Germline loops: CDR1 MDHEN, CDR2 SYDVKM. The length of the CDR3 is 13 residues. Trimming removed 1 base from V and 3 bases from J, with 6 bases in between. The CDR3 bases are TGTGCCAGCAGTTTATCCCTACACTATGGCTACACCTTC. As protein: CASSLSLHYGYTF.

In its sample, this clone was seen once. The V gene is TRBV7-8, the J gene TRBJ1-5; D might be TRBD1 (5 bases). V lost 0 bases and J 5 bases, leaving 20 bases between the germline ends. The germline CDR1 and CDR2 sequences are SGHVS and FQNEAQ. The CDR3 extends over 18 amino acids. The CDR3 DNA is TGTGCCAGCAGCTTAGCCACGAGGGGAGCGGGTCGCGATCAGCCCCAGCATTTT. Amino acids: CASSLATRGAGRDQPQHF. Combining the CDR3 with reference TRBV7-8 and TRBJ1-5 gives the whole variable domain GAGVSQSPRYKVAKRGQDVALRCDPISGHVSLFWYQQALGQGPEFLTYFQNEAQLDKSGLPSDRFFAERPEGSVSTLKIQRTQQEDSAVYLCASSLATRGAGRDQPQHFGDGTRLSIL.

V gene TRBV5-5 combines with J gene TRBJ1-1; D unresolved. This CDR3 spans 14 amino acids. Per germline, CDR1 SGHKS and CDR2 YYEKEE (reference sequence). Trimming removed 1 base from V and 6 bases from J, with 13 bases in between. CDR3 DNA: TGTGCCAGCAGCTTGTGGCTGGACGGGGCTGAAGCTTTCTTT. This encodes CASSLWLDGAEAFF.

This clone was seen a few times. The chain is built from TRBV6-5 and TRBJ1-5; D unresolved. CDR3 length: 15 amino acids. In germline, CDR1 is MNHEY, CDR2 SVGAGI. Trimming removed 2 bases from V and 0 bases from J, with 8 bases in between. The CDR3 sequence is CASSYVQNSNQPQHF. CDR3 nucleotide sequence: TGTGCCAGCAGTTACGTTCAGAATAGCAATCAGCCCCAGCATTTT.

In the case of this clone: An end of the junction does not agree with germline; a read error may underlie this. This chain connects TRBV7-9 to TRBJ2-7; possible D gene TRBD2, 6 bases. This CDR3 is 14 amino acids long. Looked up from germline, CDR1 is SEHNR and CDR2 is FQNEAQ (reference sequence). CDR3 sequence: CSSSPRDLAYEQYF. CDR3 DNA sequence: TGTTCCAGCAGCCCCCGGGACTTGGCCTACGAGCAGTACTTC.

This clone was detected a few times. The chain uses TRBV2 and TRBJ2-7, with 10 bases aligning to TRBD2. Germline-derived CDR1 and CDR2 are SNHLY and FYNNEI. The CDR3 loop spans 15 amino acids. Trimming removed 6 bases from V and 4 bases from J; junction bases left unmatched: 9. CDR3 in DNA: TGTGCCAGCAGGACCGGGACTAGCGCTTCGTACGAGCAGTACTTC. It specifies CASRTGTSASYEQYF.

The chain uses TRBV9 and TRBJ2-5; 8 nucleotides align to TRBD1. This CDR3 region has 16 residues. V lost 0 bases to trimming and J lost 4 bases; unmatched junction nucleotides: 8. Germline lookup yields CDR1 SGDLS and CDR2 YYNGEE. CDR3 nucleotide sequence: TGTGCCAGCAGCGTAGGGCCAGGGGGCGCGGGAGAGACCCAGTACTTC. Translated, it gives CASSVGPGGAGETQYF.

The V and J genes are TRBV19 and TRBJ2-1, with D possibly TRBD2 on 6 matching bases. This CDR3 comprises 15 residues. Germline CDR1 is LNHDA and CDR2 is SQIVND (reference sequence). Trimming took 7 bases from V and 0 from J, leaving 13 bases between them. The CDR3 loop is CASNPGRSSYNEQFF. The DNA for the CDR3 is TGTGCCAGTAACCCCGGGAGAAGCTCCTACAATGAGCAGTTCTTC. Combining the CDR3 with reference TRBV19 and TRBJ2-1 gives the whole variable domain DGGITQSPKYLFRKEGQNVTLSCEQNLNHDAMYWYRQDPGQGLRLIYYSQIVNDFQKGDIAEGYSVSREKKESFPLTVTSAQKNPTAFYLCASNPGRSSYNEQFFGPGTRLTVL.

This clone was counted a single time. The chain links TRBV6-5 to TRBJ2-3, with D possibly matching TRBD2 (6 bases). Germline-derived CDR1 and CDR2 are MNHEY and SVGAGI. V was cut by 2 bases and J by 1 base, with 10 bases left in between. This CDR3 spans 15 amino acids. The CDR3 DNA sequence: TGTGCCAGCAGTTACGGCGGGGCCCGCACAGATACGCAGTATTTT. It specifies CASSYGGARTDTQYF.

The CDR3 spells CAWALGGGAYEQYF. CDR3 DNA sequence: TGTGCCTGGGCCCTAGGAGGGGGGGCCTACGAGCAGTACTTC. The genes are TRBV30 and TRBJ2-7, with TRBD2 as a possible D gene (7 bases). V was clipped by 5 bases and J by 2 bases, with 16 bases between them. CDR1 is GTSNPN, CDR2 SVGIG, per germline (reference sequence). The CDR3 contains 14 residues.

This clone was seen a single time. The chain links TRBV11-3 to TRBJ1-1; D may be TRBD1 (5 bases). CDR1 and CDR2 (germline): SGHNT, YENEEA. V was clipped by 6 bases and J by 4 bases, with 12 bases between them. This CDR3 contains 13 residues. The DNA of the CDR3 is TGTGCCAGCAGAATTAGCAGGGTCACTGAAGCTTTCTTT. Translation: CASRISRVTEAFF.

The chain carries TRBV18 and TRBJ1-2, with 7 bases identical to TRBD1. The CDR3 has 13 residues. Germline CDR1 reads KGHSH; CDR2 reads LQKENI. Trimming took 3 bases from V and 6 from J; bases not matched to a gene: 4. The CDR3 DNA is TGTGCCAGCTCACCCGACAGGGTCGATGGCTACACCTTC. Protein sequence: CASSPDRVDGYTF.

The chain carries TRBV27 and TRBJ1-3; no clear D. This CDR3 spans 14 amino acids. V was cut by 9 bases and J by 0 bases, with 12 bases left in between. CDR1 is MNHEY, CDR2 SMNVEV, per germline (reference sequence). The CDR3 here is CASKVGDSGNTIYF. For the CDR3, the DNA is TGTGCCAGTAAAGTCGGGGACTCTGGAAACACCATATATTTT.

The chain is built from TRBV4-2 and TRBJ1-3; 7 bases are shared with TRBD1. The CDR3 totals 15 residues. Trimming at V came to 6 bases and at J to 0 bases, leaving 5 bases not matched to a gene. Looked up from germline, CDR1 is LGHNA and CDR2 is YNFKEQ. The CDR3 DNA follows: TGTGCCAGCAGACCGGGACAGAGCTCTGGAAACACCATATATTTT. It encodes CASRPGQSSGNTIYF.

The CDR3 reads CASSLEQGEETQYF. CDR3 coding DNA: TGTGCCAGCAGCTTAGAACAGGGCGAGGAGACCCAGTACTTC. The chain is built from TRBV13 and TRBJ2-5; possibly TRBD1 for D (6 bases). The ends were cut back, 1 base at V and 5 bases at J, with 11 bases in the middle. The length of the CDR3 is 14 residues. The germline V gene encodes CDR1 PRHDT and CDR2 FYEKMQ (reference sequence).

The sample holds a few counts of this clone. This rearrangement joins TRBV27 to TRBJ2-5; maybe TRBD1 (5 bases). This CDR3 contains 14 residues. CDR1 is MNHEY and CDR2 is SMNVEV in the germline V gene (reference sequence). The V end was cut by 7 bases, the J end by 3 bases, with 15 bases between. The CDR3 DNA reads as TGTGCCAGCACCACTTGGGGCAGGGAAGAGACCCAGTACTTC. Translating it yields CASTTWGREETQYF.

The chain couples TRBV28 to TRBJ2-3; the match to TRBD1 covers 9 bases. V shed 3 bases, J shed 4 bases, and the junction held 5 bases outside the gene matches. Germline V gene sequence: CDR1 MDHEN, CDR2 SYDVKM. This CDR3 contains 15 residues. CDR3 residues: CASSLPGQGSDTQYF. CDR3 nucleotides: TGTGCCAGCAGTTTGCCGGGACAGGGATCAGATACGCAGTATTTT.

The chain uses TRBV28 and TRBJ2-3, with 8 bases fitting TRBD2. The CDR3 consists of 17 residues. Germline trimming cut 3 bases from V and 1 base from J; bases unmatched to any gene: 9. The V gene's germline CDR1 is MDHEN and CDR2 SYDVKM. The CDR3: CASSFQGSGVGTDTQYF. The CDR3 DNA is TGTGCCAGCAGTTTCCAGGGTAGCGGGGTCGGCACAGATACGCAGTATTTT.

The gene calls are TRBV18 and TRBJ1-5; 8 bases map to TRBD1. The trim removed 5 bases at V and 7 bases at J, leaving 10 bases unmatched. CDR1 and CDR2 from the germline V gene are KGHSH and LQKENI. This CDR3 spans 15 amino acids. CDR3 sequence (DNA): TGTGCCAGCTCAGAAAACCGGGACAGGTCGCAGCCCCAGCATTTT. As protein: CASSENRDRSQPQHF.

The rearrangement joins TRBV7-9 to TRBJ2-1; D is unresolved. The V end lost 10 bases, the J end lost 4 bases, and 11 bases lay between the germline ends. Germline assignment: CDR1 SEHNR and CDR2 FQNEAQ (reference sequence). The CDR3 is made up of 12 amino acids. As DNA, the CDR3 is TGTGCCACCCCCGGCAGGTACAATGAGCAGTTCTTC. Translated, it gives CATPGRYNEQFF.

J is TRBJ2-7 and V is TRBV9, with 10 bases that match TRBD2. CDR1 is SGDLS and CDR2 is YYNGEE in the germline V gene. Losses at the gene ends were 0 bases for V and 1 base for J; bases not matched to a gene: 7. There are 17 residues in the CDR3. CDR3 loop: CASSVGPSAGGSYEQYF. DNA for the CDR3: TGTGCCAGCAGCGTAGGTCCCTCAGCGGGAGGGTCCTACGAGCAGTACTTC.

This chain joins TRBV7-2 and TRBJ2-3; D remains unclear. The germline CDR1 and CDR2 sequences are SGHTA and FQGNSA. CDR3 length: 12 residues. Trimming removed 4 bases at V and 3 bases at J, with 5 bases between. CDR3: CASSSPTDTQYF. CDR3 coding DNA: TGTGCCAGCAGCTCCCCTACAGATACGCAGTATTTT.

This chain links TRBV5-6 with TRBJ1-2; 8 positions agree with TRBD1. The CDR3 consists of 15 residues. CDR1 is SGHDT and CDR2 is YYEEEE in the germline V gene. V shed 6 bases and J 1 base; nucleotides not matched to a gene: 8. As DNA, the CDR3 is TGTGCCAGCAACCCCGACAGGGGAAGTAACTATGGCTACACCTTC. Amino acids: CASNPDRGSNYGYTF.

DNA for the CDR3: TGTGCCAGCAGTTTATGGCAGGGGGACGAGCAGTACTTC. It codes for CASSLWQGDEQYF. The chain couples TRBV28 to TRBJ2-7, with 7 bases fitting TRBD1. The CDR3 spans 13 residues. The V gene end was trimmed by 0 bases and the J gene end by 5 bases; junction bases not matched to a gene: 1. The germline gives CDR1 MDHEN, CDR2 SYDVKM.

The chain is built from TRBV5-1 and TRBJ2-7, with 7 bases identical to TRBD2. Germline V lookup: CDR1 SGHRS, CDR2 YFSETQ. The CDR3 totals 14 residues. V lost 4 bases to trimming and J lost 6 bases; unmatched junction nucleotides: 10. CDR3 DNA sequence: TGCGCCAGCAGCCCCGGGACTACGGGTCTCGAGCAGTACTTC. Translated: CASSPGTTGLEQYF.

The chain links TRBV29-1 to TRBJ2-1; 13 bases map to TRBD2. CDR3 size: 15 residues. V gave up 7 bases and J gave up 7 bases; unmatched junction bases: 10. Germline-derived CDR1 and CDR2 are SQVTM and ANQGSEA. The CDR3 spells CSAPGLAGVWNEQFF. Here the CDR3 DNA reads TGCAGCGCCCCAGGACTAGCGGGAGTGTGGAATGAGCAGTTCTTC.